This T cell receptor (beta chain) is from a study of blood T cell repertoires in COVID-19. For the study at large: There were acute and convalescent COVID-19 samples, and they came from the United States, Italy and Spain.

In the source study's methods: Reference gene primer amplification gave estimated nucleated cell counts. The assay was immunoSEQ multiplex PCR, and TCRdb's table has in-frame clones only and misses some. V and J calls and clone size are copied from that table; D and trimming were computed from the DNA. The sample holds over 250,000 clones, 88% seen once. Germline values: CDR1 SGHNT, CDR2 YENEEA. The CDR3 is 17 amino acids. With 3 bases clipped from V and 0 bases from J, the junction kept 8 bases outside the gene matches. What was sequenced was peripheral blood. The chain carries TRBV11-3 and TRBJ1-5; 7 positions agree with TRBD1. The sequence derives from a man between 60 and 75 years old who had recovered from COVID-19. Written as DNA, the CDR3 is TGTGCCAGCAGCTTGGGGGGTGGACAGGTTAGCAATCAGCCCCAGCATTTT. Amino acids: CASSLGGGQVSNQPQHF.